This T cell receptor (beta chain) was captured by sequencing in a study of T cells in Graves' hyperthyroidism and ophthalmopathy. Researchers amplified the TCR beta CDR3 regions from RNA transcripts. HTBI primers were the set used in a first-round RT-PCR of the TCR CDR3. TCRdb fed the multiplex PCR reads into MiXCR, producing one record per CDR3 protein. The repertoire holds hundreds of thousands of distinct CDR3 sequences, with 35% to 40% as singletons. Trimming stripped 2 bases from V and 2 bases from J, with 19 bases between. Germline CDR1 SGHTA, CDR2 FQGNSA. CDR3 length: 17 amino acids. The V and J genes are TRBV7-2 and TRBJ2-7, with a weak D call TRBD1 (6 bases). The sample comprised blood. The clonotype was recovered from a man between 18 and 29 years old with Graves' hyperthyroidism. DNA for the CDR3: TGTGCCAGCAGCTTATACAGGGCCTCCGGCTTGACCTACGAGCAGTACTTC. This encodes CASSLYRASGLTYEQYF.